These 18 T cell receptor beta chains came from one sample sequenced in a study of breast tumors, draining lymph nodes, adjacent tissues. TCRdb reprocessed the multiplex PCR reads with MiXCR, giving one entry per CDR3 protein. Among about 200,000 distinct CDR3 sequences listed, approximately 33% were seen once. The lymph nodes were axillary draining lymph nodes from breast cancer patients. The source material was axillary lymph node tissue. The receptors shown here come from a female donor with breast cancer. Some clones in this sample may be carry-over from other donors' samples.

This clonotype was detected many times. The chain links TRBV5-6 to TRBJ2-5; D is possibly TRBD1 (6 bases). The CDR3 is made up of 13 amino acids. The germline V gene has CDR1 SGHDT and CDR2 YYEEEE. V was cut by 4 bases and J by 5 bases, with 12 bases left in between. The CDR3 loop reads CASSVGQWETQYF. The CDR3 region has the DNA TGTGCCAGCAGCGTAGGACAGTGGGAGACCCAGTACTTC.

This clonotype was picked up many times. The CDR3 reads CASSLKGAGNNEQFF. CDR3 coding DNA: TGTGCCAGCAGCTTGAAGGGGGCGGGGAACAATGAGCAGTTCTTC. This chain joins TRBV5-5 and TRBJ2-1; tentatively, D is TRBD1 (7 bases). Germline CDR1 is SGHKS and CDR2 is YYEKEE (reference sequence). The ends were cut back, 1 base at V and 5 bases at J, with 13 bases in the middle. This CDR3 contains 15 residues.

Comments on this clonotype: The CDR3 does not end in the conserved phenylalanine or tryptophan, so this is likely a read error. J is TRBJ2-1 and V is TRBV2; 7 bases align to TRBD1. The germline V gene has CDR1 SNHLY and CDR2 FYNNEI. Losses at the gene ends were 5 bases for V and 9 bases for J; bases not matched to a gene: 13. This CDR3 region has 15 residues. CDR3 amino acids: CASSRDSSAQAEQFL. CDR3 coding DNA: TGTGCCAGCAGTCGGGACAGCTCGGCGCAGGCTGAGCAGTTCCTC.

To note about this clonotype: A much larger clone is a single base away; this may be a read error. The chain uses TRBV11-2 and TRBJ2-1; D not resolved. The CDR3 runs 16 residues. Per the germline V gene, CDR1 is SGHAT and CDR2 is FQNNGV. CDR3 amino acids: CASTPSPLHSYNEQLF. In DNA, the CDR3 is TGTGCCAGCACCCCCTCCCCGCTTCACTCCTACAATGAGCAGCTCTTC.

Comment on this clonotype: A much larger clone differs from this one at a single base, so this may be a read error. The chain links TRBV18 to TRBJ2-2, with 7 bases that match TRBD1. This CDR3 region has 14 residues. The V and J ends lost 6 bases and 4 bases, in that order; junction bases with no gene match: 5. Germline CDR1 reads KGHSH; CDR2 reads LQKENI. The CDR3 DNA follows: TGTGCCAGCTCCCAGGGACAGCCCACCGGGGAGCTGTTTTTT. Translating gives CASSQGQPTGELFF.

This clonotype was seen repeatedly, ten times or more. CDR3: CATSRDPTLGINSPLHF. As DNA, the CDR3 is TGTGCCACCAGCAGAGATCCCACCTTGGGGATCAATTCACCCCTCCACTTT. The chain has TRBV15 and TRBJ1-6; D is unclear. From germline, CDR1 is LNHNV and CDR2 YYDKDF (reference sequence). This CDR3 comprises 17 residues. Trimming took 0 bases from V and 7 from J, leaving 16 bases between them. The whole variable domain, filled in from reference TRBV15 and TRBJ1-6, reads DAMVIQNPRYQVTQFGKPVTLSCSQTLNHNVMYWYQQKSSQAPKLLFHYYDKDFNNEADTPDNFQSRRPNTSFCFLDIRSPGLGDTAMYLCATSRDPTLGINSPLHFGNGTRLTVT.

This clonotype was found many times. CDR3 nucleotide sequence: TGTGCCAGCGAGGGGGCAGGAGAGACCCAGTACTTC. This encodes CASEGAGETQYF. The genes are TRBV6-6 and TRBJ2-5; 7 bases fit TRBD1. V shed 8 bases and J 4 bases; nucleotides not matched to a gene: 4. The CDR3 runs 12 residues. CDR1 and CDR2 from the germline V gene are MNHNY and SVGAGI (reference sequence).

This CDR3 is CAISGPGQGNYGYTF. In DNA, the CDR3 is TGTGCCATCAGTGGGCCGGGACAGGGGAACTATGGCTACACCTTC. The rearrangement uses TRBV10-3 and TRBJ1-2, with TRBD1 matching 10 bases. J lost 2 bases, V lost 4 bases, and 4 bases had no gene match. This CDR3 spans 15 amino acids. Looked up from germline, CDR1 is ENHRY and CDR2 is SYGVKD.

In its sample, this clonotype was seen many times. V gene TRBV12-3 or TRBV12-4 combines with J gene TRBJ2-1; D perhaps matches TRBD2 (6 bases). The V gene lost 5 bases and the J gene lost 3 bases, with 14 bases spanning the gap. The CDR3 is made up of 15 amino acids. The CDR3 here is CASSQTGGNYNEQFF. The CDR3 coding sequence is TGTGCCAGCAGTCAAACGGGCGGGAACTACAATGAGCAGTTCTTC.

To note about this clonotype: This may be a read error, as it is one base from a much larger clone. The V call is TRBV6-5, the J call TRBJ2-5; D not resolved. The CDR3 runs to 14 residues. In germline, CDR1 is MNHEY, CDR2 SVGAGI. The V end was cut by 4 bases, the J end by 5 bases, with 14 bases between. The CDR3 region has the DNA TGTGCCAGCAGTTGCTCGAACTTCGGGGAGACCCAGTACTTC. It encodes CASSCSNFGETQYF.

Ten or more counts support this clonotype. The chain carries TRBV3-1 and TRBJ2-3, with D hard to call. Germline CDR1 and CDR2: LGHDT and YNNKEL (reference sequence). The V end was cut by 4 bases, the J end by 1 base, with 12 bases between. The CDR3 has 15 residues. DNA for the CDR3: TGTGCCAGCAGCCCAGGAACCCTTGGCACAGATACGCAGTATTTT. It encodes CASSPGTLGTDTQYF.

This clonotype was seen at least ten times. J is TRBJ2-3 and V is TRBV4-1, with TRBD2 as a possible D gene (5 bases). Germline CDR1 is MGHRA and CDR2 is YSYEKL. The CDR3 loop spans 17 amino acids. With 1 base removed from V and 4 bases from J, the gap between germline ends came to 18 bases. CDR3: CASSQAPRVGSADTQYF. For the CDR3, the DNA is TGCGCCAGCAGCCAAGCTCCGCGGGTGGGGTCGGCAGATACGCAGTATTTT.

V is TRBV6-6 and J is TRBJ2-5; 9 bases line up with TRBD2. Germline CDR1 MNHNY, CDR2 SVGAGI (reference sequence). CDR3 length: 13 amino acids. The V and J ends lost 7 bases and 4 bases, in that order; junction bases with no gene match: 4. The CDR3 reads CASKREAGETQYF. In DNA, the CDR3 is TGTGCCAGCAAGCGGGAGGCGGGAGAGACCCAGTACTTC.

On this clonotype itself: Its ends do not fully match the called genes, so a read error is possible. The chain uses TRBV7-2 and TRBJ2-2; D is possibly TRBD2 (5 bases). Germline assignment: CDR1 SGHTA and CDR2 FQGNSA. CDR3 length: 15 residues. The CDR3 sequence: CASSFGSGNSGELFF. CDR3 nucleotides: TGTGCCAGCAGCTTTGGGTCGGGAAACAGCGGGGAGCTGTTTTTT.

This clonotype appeared many times. The chain carries TRBV7-2 and TRBJ2-5, with TRBD2 identical over 10 bases. J gave up 5 bases and V 5 bases, and 8 bases lay outside the gene matches. Germline V lookup: CDR1 SGHTA, CDR2 FQGNSA. The CDR3 runs 15 residues. CDR3 nucleotides: TGTGCCAGCAGCCCTCAACTAGCGGGGCTTGAGACCCAGTACTTC. Protein: CASSPQLAGLETQYF.

This clonotype was detected a few times. This chain uses TRBV18 with TRBJ2-7, with 7 bases that match TRBD2. This CDR3 is built from 15 residues. The V gene's germline CDR1 is KGHSH and CDR2 LQKENI. V shed 0 bases, J shed 8 bases, and the junction held 10 bases outside the gene matches. The CDR3 DNA is TGTGCCAGCTCACCACCGGGGGGGGTTATAAATAAGCAGTACTTC. Translating it yields CASSPPGGVINKQYF. Full variable domain (remainder filled in from reference TRBV18 and TRBJ2-7): NAGVMQNPRHLVRRRGQEARLRCSPMKGHSHVYWYRQLPEEGLKFMVYLQKENIIDESGMPKERFSAEFPKEGPSILRIQQVVRGDSAAYFCASSPPGGVINKQYFGPGTRLTVT.

This clonotype was seen ten or more times. The chain uses TRBV30 and TRBJ2-1, with a possible D match to TRBD1 (6 bases). V shed 0 bases and J shed 5 bases, with 11 bases lying between them. This CDR3 contains 14 residues. CDR1 is GTSNPN and CDR2 is SVGIG in the germline V gene (reference sequence). The CDR3 spells CAWSVGGHNNEQFF. The CDR3 nucleotides read TGTGCCTGGAGTGTAGGGGGACACAACAATGAGCAGTTCTTC.

This clonotype was counted many times. V and J are TRBV7-8 and TRBJ1-3, with 7 bases fitting TRBD1. J was trimmed by 0 bases and V by 5 bases; bases with no gene match: 10. There are 17 residues in the CDR3. Germline loops: CDR1 SGHVS, CDR2 FQNEAQ. CDR3 sequence: CASSPPRGGSSGNTIYF. As DNA, the CDR3 is TGTGCCAGCAGCCCACCCCGAGGGGGCAGCTCTGGAAACACCATATATTTT.